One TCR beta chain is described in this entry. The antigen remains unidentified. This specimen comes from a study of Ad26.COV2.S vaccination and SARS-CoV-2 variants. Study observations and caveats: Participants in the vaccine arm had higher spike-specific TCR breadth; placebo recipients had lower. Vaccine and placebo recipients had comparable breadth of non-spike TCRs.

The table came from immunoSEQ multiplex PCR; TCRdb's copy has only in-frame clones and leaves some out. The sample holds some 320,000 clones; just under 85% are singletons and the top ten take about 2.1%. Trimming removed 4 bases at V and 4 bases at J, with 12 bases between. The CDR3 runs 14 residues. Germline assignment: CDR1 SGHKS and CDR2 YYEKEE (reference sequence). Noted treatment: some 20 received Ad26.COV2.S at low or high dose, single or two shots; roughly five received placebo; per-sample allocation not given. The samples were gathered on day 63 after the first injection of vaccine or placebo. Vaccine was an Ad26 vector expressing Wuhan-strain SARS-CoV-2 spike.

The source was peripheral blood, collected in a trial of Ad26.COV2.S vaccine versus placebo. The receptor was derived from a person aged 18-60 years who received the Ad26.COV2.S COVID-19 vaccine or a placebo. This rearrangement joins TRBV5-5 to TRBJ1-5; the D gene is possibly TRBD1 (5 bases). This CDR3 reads CASSNGTGNQPQHF. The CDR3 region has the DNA TGTGCCAGCAGCAACGGGACTGGGAATCAGCCCCAGCATTTT.